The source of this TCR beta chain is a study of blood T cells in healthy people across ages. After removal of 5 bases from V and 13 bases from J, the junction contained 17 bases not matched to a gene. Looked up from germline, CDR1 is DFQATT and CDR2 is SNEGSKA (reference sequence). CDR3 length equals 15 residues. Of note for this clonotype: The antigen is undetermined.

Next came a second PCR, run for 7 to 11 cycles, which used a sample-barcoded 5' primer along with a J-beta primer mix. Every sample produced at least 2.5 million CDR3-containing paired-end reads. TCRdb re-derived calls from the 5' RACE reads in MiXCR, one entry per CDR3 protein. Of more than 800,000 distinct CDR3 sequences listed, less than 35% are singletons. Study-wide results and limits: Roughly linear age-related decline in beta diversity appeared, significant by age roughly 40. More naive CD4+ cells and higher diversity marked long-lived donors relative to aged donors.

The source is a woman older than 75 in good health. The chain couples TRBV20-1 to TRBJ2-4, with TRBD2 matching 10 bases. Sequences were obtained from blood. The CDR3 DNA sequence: TGCAGTGCTTCACCATGCGCCGGGACTAGCGACGGGCAGTACTTC. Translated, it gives CSASPCAGTSDGQYF.